Listed below are T cell receptor beta chains from one sample, sequenced in a study of blood T cells in healthy people across ages. TCRdb redid the calling of the 5' RACE reads with MiXCR, one entry per CDR3 protein. The top ten hold approximately 10% of the sample, which has around 1.5 million distinct CDR3 sequences, 30% to 35% seen once. Input material: blood. The receptors originated from a woman aged 30 to 39 in good health. The CDR3 runs from the conserved cysteine through the conserved F or W. The D gene is left open where the match is weak. Clone size is shown for a subset of rows, as once, few, many or a class of expanded clone.

j_call	d_call	v_call	clone_size	cdr3_nt	cdr3_aa
TRBJ2-5	-	TRBV29-1	many	TGCAGCGTTGCCTCAGGGTTGGAAGAGACCCAGTACTTC	CSVASGLEETQYF
TRBJ2-7	-	TRBV5-5	-	TGTGCCGGCAGCTTGGGGGGGCGAGACTACGAGCAGTACTTC	CAGSLGGRDYEQYF
TRBJ2-7	TRBD2	TRBV5-3	few	TGTGCCAGAAGCTTACCTTCTTCAGCGGGAGGGATGAACGAGCAGTACTTC	CARSLPSSAGGMNEQYF
TRBJ2-1	-	TRBV6-5	-	TGTGCCAGCAGTTCCACAGGGGACTTTAATAATGAGCAGTTCTTC	CASSSTGDFNNEQFF
TRBJ2-3	TRBD2	TRBV7-2	few	TGTGCCAGCAGCTTAGGGGGACTAGCTTCAGATACGCAGTATTTT	CASSLGGLASDTQYF
TRBJ2-7	-	TRBV28	few	TGTGCCAGCAGCCGACTGGACGGCCTAGGCTCCTACGAGCAGTACTTC	CASSRLDGLGSYEQYF
TRBJ1-2	TRBD1	TRBV18	few	TGTGCCAGCTCAGGTACCCCGGGGACAGCGGATGGCTACACCTTC	CASSGTPGTADGYTF
TRBJ2-7	TRBD1	TRBV20-1	-	TGCAGTGCTAGACCTTGGGGACAGGGGCCCTACGAGCAGTACTTC	CSARPWGQGPYEQYF
TRBJ1-1	-	TRBV7-3	-	TGTGCCAGCAGCTTCGCGGGTCCGGACACTGAAGCTTTCTTT	CASSFAGPDTEAFF
TRBJ2-7	-	TRBV29-1	-	TGCAACGTGTCCCAGGGGGGCGAGCAGTACTTC	CNVSQGGEQYF
TRBJ2-5	-	TRBV7-2	many	TGTGCCAGCAGACAAACCGGCGGGGAACAAGAGACCCAGTACTTC	CASRQTGGEQETQYF
TRBJ2-3	-	TRBV29-1	many	TGCAGCGTTGACCCCGGCCAGGGTACAGATACGCAGTATTTT	CSVDPGQGTDTQYF
TRBJ2-6	TRBD1	TRBV27	-	TGTGCCAGCAGTCGTAGTAGACAGGGGGCTACTGGGGCCAACGTCCTGACTTTC	CASSRSRQGATGANVLTF
TRBJ1-5	-	TRBV27	-	TGTGCCAGCAGCCGTACACTCGACAGGAATTATAGCAATCAGCCCCAGCATTTT	CASSRTLDRNYSNQPQHF
TRBJ2-4	-	TRBV6-2/TRBV6-3	-	TGTGCCAGCAGTTACTACGGGGAGGCCAAAAACATTCAGTACTTC	CASSYYGEAKNIQYF
TRBJ2-6	TRBD2	TRBV7-8	-	TGTGCCAGCAGCCCCACCCTTAGCGGGAGGGCCCGTCCTGGGGCCAACGTCCTGACTTTC	CASSPTLSGRARPGANVLTF
TRBJ2-1	TRBD2	TRBV4-1	-	TGCGCCAGCAGCCGGACTAGCGGCACGTGGAATGAGCAGTTCTTC	CASSRTSGTWNEQFF
TRBJ2-1	-	TRBV2	-	TGTGCCAGCAGTGAAGAGGGACGGGGGCGGGATGAGCAGTTCTTC	CASSEEGRGRDEQFF
TRBJ2-1	-	TRBV6-5	-	TGTGCCAGCAGTTACTCTGGGGGTCAGTTCTTC	CASSYSGGQFF
TRBJ2-2	TRBD2	TRBV5-1	-	TGCGCCAGCAGCTTGGTTAGCGGGAGTCCCTGGGAGCTGTTTTTT	CASSLVSGSPWELFF
TRBJ1-2	TRBD1	TRBV9	-	TGTGCCAGCAGCGTAGCCGGGACAGGGGATTACTATGGCTACACCTTC	CASSVAGTGDYYGYTF
TRBJ2-7	-	TRBV12-3/TRBV12-4	-	TGTGCCAGCCAGGGTTCGTTCGAGCAGTACTTC	CASQGSFEQYF
TRBJ2-1	-	TRBV20-1	-	TGCAGTGCTAGTAGGATAGCGGCACTCAATGAGCAGTTCTTC	CSASRIAALNEQFF
TRBJ2-1	TRBD2	TRBV15	few	TGTGCCACCAGCAGAGGCAGGCTAGCGGGAGAGGTTATCTACAATGAGCAGTTCTTC	CATSRGRLAGEVIYNEQFF
TRBJ2-2	-	TRBV29-1	-	TGCAGCGCCCTCGGATGGGGGCCGGGCACCGGGGAGCTGTTTTTT	CSALGWGPGTGELFF
TRBJ1-2	-	TRBV15	-	TGTGCCACCAGCATTTATACAGGAGACTATGGCTACACCTTC	CATSIYTGDYGYTF
TRBJ2-6	-	TRBV7-6	-	TGTGCCAGCAGCTTAGTATTGGGGGTCAACGTCCTGACTTTC	CASSLVLGVNVLTF
TRBJ1-2	-	TRBV28	-	TGTGCCAGCAGTTCCACGGGGACTCGGGACTATGGCTACACCTTC	CASSSTGTRDYGYTF
TRBJ2-1	-	TRBV6-1	-	TGTGCCAGCAGTCCTAACCATGAGCAGTTCTTC	CASSPNHEQFF
TRBJ2-3	TRBD2	TRBV6-7	-	TGTGCCAGCAGTCCCCAGGAGCGGGGGGTGTCTAGCACAGATACGCAGTATTTT	CASSPQERGVSSTDTQYF
TRBJ2-7	-	TRBV3-1	-	TGTGCCAGCAGCCAAGGGCCCCTCAACGAGCAGTACTTC	CASSQGPLNEQYF
TRBJ2-1	-	TRBV7-2	few	TGTGCCAGCAGCTTAGGGGGAGATCAACCTTACAATGAGCAGTTCTTC	CASSLGGDQPYNEQFF
TRBJ2-4	TRBD2	TRBV5-1	few	TGCGCCAGCAGCATGGGGACTAGCTCCCATAACATTCAGTACTTC	CASSMGTSSHNIQYF
TRBJ2-7	TRBD1	TRBV4-2	many	TGTGCCAGCAGCCAAGGACAGGGGCTCTACGAGCAGTACTTC	CASSQGQGLYEQYF
TRBJ2-1	TRBD2	TRBV27	few	TGTGCCAGCAGTCGCGGGAGGCGGAACTACAATGAGCAGTTCTTC	CASSRGRRNYNEQFF
TRBJ1-5	TRBD1	TRBV20-1	-	TGCAGTGCCCCGAGGACAGGGGCCCTCAATCAGCCCCAGCATTTT	CSAPRTGALNQPQHF
TRBJ2-1	TRBD1	TRBV18	-	TGTGCCAGCTCACCCTGGGACAGTAGTGGCGATGAGCAGTTCTTC	CASSPWDSSGDEQFF
TRBJ1-2	-	TRBV7-9	few	TGTGCCAGCACCCGTGGAGGGCAGGACTATGGCTACACCTTC	CASTRGGQDYGYTF
TRBJ1-5	TRBD1	TRBV4-1	-	TGCGCCAGCAGCCAAGAGCCGGGACAGTCGAATCAGCCCCAGCATTTT	CASSQEPGQSNQPQHF
TRBJ2-3	TRBD2	TRBV4-1	-	TGCGCCAGCAGCCATCCAGCGGGGACAGATACGCAGTATTTT	CASSHPAGTDTQYF
TRBJ2-1	-	TRBV15	-	TGTGCCACCAGTCTTGGGGCCAGGTCACAAGAGACCCAGTTCTTC	CATSLGARSQETQFF
TRBJ1-1	-	TRBV7-2	-	TGTGCCAGCAGCTTAGTTCCCCTTGGGGGGAAGAACACTGAAGCTTTCTTT	CASSLVPLGGKNTEAFF
TRBJ2-5	TRBD2	TRBV3-1	-	TGTGCCAGCAGCCATCTGCGGGGGGCCCAAGAGACCCAGTACTTC	CASSHLRGAQETQYF
TRBJ2-3	-	TRBV11-2	few	TGTGCCAGCAGCTTTATAAATACGCAGTATTTT	CASSFINTQYF
TRBJ2-5	-	TRBV3-1	few	TGTGCCAGCAGCCAGGGCAGCCCCCAAGAGACCCAGTACTTC	CASSQGSPQETQYF
TRBJ1-1	-	TRBV12-3/TRBV12-4	few	TGTGCCAGCAGTTCGTTGGCCGGATTAGGGGGGGAAGCTTTCTTT	CASSSLAGLGGEAFF
TRBJ2-7	-	TRBV19	few	TGTGCCAGTAGTACCCGGTTCAACGAGCAGTACTTC	CASSTRFNEQYF